The sequence of this T cell receptor beta chain was determined in a study of CD8+CD57+ T cells in acquired aplastic anemia. Turning to the study itself: Sorted CD4+ and CD8+ cells yielded around 3.2 ug of DNA on average.

A note on this clonotype: Its antigen is as yet unknown.

Investigators profiled TCR beta VDJ and CDR3 from genomic DNA template. Each CDR3 protein is one row after TCRdb ran MiXCR on the reads. The sample has 200,000 or so distinct CDR3 sequences, about three fifths seen once. General study results and limits: CD8+ Simpson's diversity in patients was not significantly different from that in controls. It was found that almost 30 CD8+ CDR3 sequences were shared between patients and controls.

The source of this sequence is a human donor with severe aplastic anemia or a healthy control (not recorded which). Sample: sorted CD4+, CD8+, or CD8+CD57+ T cells (not recorded which) from PBMCs.

DNA for the CDR3: TGTGCCAGCGGGCGCACAGAAGGGGAGCGAGGTGAAAAACTGTTTTTT. Its protein is CASGRTEGERGEKLFF. The J gene is TRBJ1-4, the V gene TRBV9; weak D call: TRBD1 (5 bases). This CDR3 is 16 amino acids long. Trimming removed 7 bases at V and 7 bases at J, with 23 bases between. Germline V gene data show CDR1 as SGDLS and CDR2 as YYNGEE.